This is a list of T cell receptor beta chains from one sample in a study of CD8 T cells in ankylosing spondylitis. TCRdb itself ran the 5' RACE reads through MiXCR, one entry per CDR3 protein. Among about 480,000 distinct CDR3 sequences listed, 15% to 20% were seen once. Sequencing used blood, either unsorted or a sorted T cell fraction (not recorded which). These receptors were collected from a male donor with ankylosing spondylitis. CDR3s include the opening cysteine and the closing phenylalanine or tryptophan. D genes are given only for firm matches. Rows may omit the clone size; those that give it use once, few, many or a size class.

V gene: TRBV15; clone size: NA; CDR3 length: 13; J gene: TRBJ2-7; D gene: NA; CDR3 protein: CATSRDTSYEQYF; CDR3 DNA: TGTGCCACCAGCAGAGATACGAGCTACGAGCAGTACTTC
V gene: TRBV7-8; clone size: NA; CDR3 length: 14; J gene: TRBJ2-1; D gene: NA; CDR3 protein: CASSFREFYNEQFF; CDR3 DNA: TGTGCCAGCAGCTTCCGGGAATTCTACAATGAGCAGTTCTTC
V gene: TRBV5-4; clone size: NA; CDR3 length: 13; J gene: TRBJ1-3; D gene: NA; CDR3 protein: CASSKQDGNTIYF; CDR3 DNA: TGTGCCAGCAGCAAACAAGACGGAAACACCATATATTTT
V gene: TRBV4-3; clone size: many; CDR3 length: 17; J gene: TRBJ2-3; D gene: TRBD2; CDR3 protein: CASSQGLTSGGADTQYF; CDR3 DNA: TGCGCCAGCAGCCAAGGCCTCACTAGCGGAGGGGCAGATACGCAGTATTTT
V gene: TRBV7-6; clone size: NA; CDR3 length: 15; J gene: TRBJ2-2; D gene: TRBD1; CDR3 protein: CASSITGQGTGELFF; CDR3 DNA: TGTGCCAGCAGCATAACGGGACAGGGCACCGGGGAGCTGTTTTTT
V gene: TRBV18; clone size: NA; CDR3 length: 15; J gene: TRBJ2-4; D gene: TRBD1; CDR3 protein: CASSPQGAAKNIQYF; CDR3 DNA: TGTGCCAGCTCGCCCCAGGGGGCTGCCAAAAACATTCAGTACTTC
V gene: TRBV12-3/TRBV12-4; clone size: few; CDR3 length: 15; J gene: TRBJ2-3; D gene: TRBD2; CDR3 protein: CASSSSGGRTDTQYF; CDR3 DNA: TGTGCCAGCAGCTCTAGCGGGGGGCGCACAGATACGCAGTATTTT
V gene: TRBV6-1; clone size: NA; CDR3 length: 15; J gene: TRBJ2-1; D gene: TRBD2; CDR3 protein: CASTTRLANYNEQFF; CDR3 DNA: TGTGCCAGCACCACACGACTAGCGAATTACAATGAGCAGTTCTTC
V gene: TRBV14; clone size: few; CDR3 length: 15; J gene: TRBJ2-5; D gene: TRBD1; CDR3 protein: CASSRHGTGSETQYF; CDR3 DNA: TGTGCCAGCAGCCGCCATGGGACAGGGTCGGAGACCCAGTACTTC
V gene: TRBV12-3/TRBV12-4; clone size: few; CDR3 length: 17; J gene: TRBJ2-7; D gene: NA; CDR3 protein: CASSRPQTTGNSYEQYF; CDR3 DNA: TGTGCCAGCAGCCGACCCCAGACGACAGGAAACTCCTACGAGCAGTACTTC
V gene: TRBV30; clone size: few; CDR3 length: 13; J gene: TRBJ1-1; D gene: NA; CDR3 protein: CAWSYGMNTEAFF; CDR3 DNA: TGTGCCTGGAGTTATGGGATGAACACTGAAGCTTTCTTT
V gene: TRBV10-3; clone size: NA; CDR3 length: 12; J gene: TRBJ2-5; D gene: NA; CDR3 protein: CAISEPQETQYF; CDR3 DNA: TGTGCCATCAGTGAACCACAAGAGACCCAGTACTTC
V gene: TRBV12-3/TRBV12-4; clone size: few; CDR3 length: 15; J gene: TRBJ2-5; D gene: NA; CDR3 protein: CASSHRDGGAETQYF; CDR3 DNA: TGTGCCAGCAGTCACCGGGACGGGGGTGCGGAGACCCAGTACTTC
V gene: TRBV20-1; clone size: NA; CDR3 length: 14; J gene: TRBJ2-1; D gene: TRBD1; CDR3 protein: CSARSGGSLNEQFF; CDR3 DNA: TGCAGTGCTAGATCAGGGGGCAGTCTCAATGAGCAGTTCTTC
V gene: TRBV11-2; clone size: NA; CDR3 length: 18; J gene: TRBJ2-7; D gene: NA; CDR3 protein: CASSYRMSGSPWPHEQYF; CDR3 DNA: TGTGCCAGCAGCTACCGGATGTCCGGGAGCCCCTGGCCTCACGAGCAGTACTTC
V gene: TRBV20-1; clone size: NA; CDR3 length: 14; J gene: TRBJ2-7; D gene: NA; CDR3 protein: CSARPQTSSYEQYF; CDR3 DNA: TGCAGTGCCCGACCGCAAACTAGCTCCTACGAGCAGTACTTC
V gene: TRBV7-8; clone size: NA; CDR3 length: 16; J gene: TRBJ1-5; D gene: NA; CDR3 protein: CASSLVGHRGNQPQHF; CDR3 DNA: TGTGCCAGCAGCTTAGTTGGGCACAGGGGCAATCAGCCCCAGCATTTT
V gene: TRBV28; clone size: NA; CDR3 length: 14; J gene: TRBJ2-5; D gene: NA; CDR3 protein: CATSRVNEKETQYF; CDR3 DNA: TGTGCCACCAGTCGGGTCAATGAAAAAGAGACCCAGTACTTC